This T cell receptor beta chain emerged from a study of OX40 agonist ivuxolimab in advanced cancers. Study-level information: The study enrolled dose-escalation patients with hepatocellular carcinoma, melanoma, renal cell or head and neck cancer. Anti-PD-1, anti-PD-L1 or anti-CTLA-4 therapy given earlier was allowed, and around 40% had some. Findings and limits, study-wide: Expansion of clones was among the lowest in partial responders at 0.1-3.0 mg/kg. Expanded peripheral T cell antigen specificity was not determined.

The protocol was immunoSEQ multiplex PCR, while the TCRdb copy is restricted to in-frame clones and leaves out a portion. The table shows 20,000 to 25,000 clones, with about 80% occurring only once. Details on this clone: Its target is not known.

This TCR derives from an adult with an advanced solid tumor such as melanoma, head and neck, liver or kidney cancer. Sample: CD4+ or CD8+ T cells sorted from blood, taken in a trial of the OX40 agonist ivuxolimab.

CDR3 in amino acids: CASSPSAGVGTGELFF. In nucleotides, the CDR3 is TGCGCCAGCAGCCCCTCGGCGGGGGTAGGCACCGGGGAGCTGTTTTTT. This chain uses TRBV4-1 with TRBJ2-2; 7 bases are a match to TRBD2. V lost 4 bases and J lost 4; bases outside the gene matches: 9. The CDR3 spans 16 residues. CDR1 and CDR2 (germline): MGHRA, YSYEKL.